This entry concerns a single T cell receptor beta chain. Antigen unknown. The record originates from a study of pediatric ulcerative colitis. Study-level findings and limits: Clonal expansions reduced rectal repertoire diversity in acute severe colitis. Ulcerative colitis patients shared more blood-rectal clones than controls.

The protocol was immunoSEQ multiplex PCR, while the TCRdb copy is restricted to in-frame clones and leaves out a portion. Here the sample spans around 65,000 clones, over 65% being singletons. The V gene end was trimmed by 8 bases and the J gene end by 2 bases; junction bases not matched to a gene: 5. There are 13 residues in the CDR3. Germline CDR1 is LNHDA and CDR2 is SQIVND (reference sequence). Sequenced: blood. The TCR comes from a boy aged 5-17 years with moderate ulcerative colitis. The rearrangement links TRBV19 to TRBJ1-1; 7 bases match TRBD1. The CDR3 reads CASGTDSNTEAFF. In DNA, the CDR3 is TGTGCCAGTGGGACAGATTCTAACACTGAAGCTTTCTTT.